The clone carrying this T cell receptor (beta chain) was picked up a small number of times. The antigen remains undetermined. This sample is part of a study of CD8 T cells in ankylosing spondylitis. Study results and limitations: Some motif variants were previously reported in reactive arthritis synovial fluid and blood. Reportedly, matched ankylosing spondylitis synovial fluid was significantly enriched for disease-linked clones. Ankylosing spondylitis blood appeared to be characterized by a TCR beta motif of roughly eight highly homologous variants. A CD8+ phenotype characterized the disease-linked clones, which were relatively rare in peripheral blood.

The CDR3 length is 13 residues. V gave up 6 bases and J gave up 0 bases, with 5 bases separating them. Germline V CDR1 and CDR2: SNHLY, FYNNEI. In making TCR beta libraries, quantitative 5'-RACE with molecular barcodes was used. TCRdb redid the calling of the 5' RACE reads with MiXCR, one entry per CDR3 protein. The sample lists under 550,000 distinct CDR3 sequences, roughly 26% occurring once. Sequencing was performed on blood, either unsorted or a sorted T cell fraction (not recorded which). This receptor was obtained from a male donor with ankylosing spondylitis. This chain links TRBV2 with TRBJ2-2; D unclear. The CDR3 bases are TGTGCCAGCAGAGGTGCGAACACCGGGGAGCTGTTTTTT. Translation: CASRGANTGELFF.